This T cell receptor beta chain was identified during a study of CD8+CD57+ T cells in acquired aplastic anemia. Study summary: Sorted CD4+ and CD8+ cells gave an average of 3.2 ug of DNA. Healthy CD8+ samples averaged about 10 million reads.

In germline, CDR1 is LNHDA, CDR2 SQIVND (reference sequence). This CDR3 region has 13 residues. V was pared by 4 bases and J by 6 bases, with 10 bases between. Using genomic DNA as the template, TCR beta VDJ and CDR3 profiling was carried out. TCRdb called the reads again in MiXCR, with one record for every CDR3 protein. The sample consists of about 42,000 distinct CDR3 sequences, about 65% of them appearing once. The receptor was derived from a human donor in good health, serving as a control. V and J are TRBV19 and TRBJ1-5; tentative D call: TRBD1 (5 bases). Sequencing input: sorted CD4+, CD8+, or CD8+CD57+ T cells (not recorded which) from PBMCs. The CDR3 reads CASSTGMGQPQHF. In nucleotides, the CDR3 is TGTGCCAGTAGTACAGGGATGGGTCAGCCCCAGCATTTT.